One sample yielded the 19 T cell receptor beta chains listed below, sequenced in a study of blood T cell repertoires in COVID-19. TCRdb's copy holds only in-frame clones and misses some; the assay was immunoSEQ multiplex PCR. The sample consists of approximately 92,000 clones, about 83% of them appearing once. The sequenced sample consisted of peripheral blood. The receptors originated from a man between 65 and 79 years old with active or convalescent COVID-19.

The gene calls are TRBV24-1 and TRBJ2-7; the match to TRBD1 covers 8 bases. Per the germline V gene, CDR1 is KGHDR and CDR2 is SFDVKD. V shed 6 bases, J shed 4 bases, and the junction held 7 bases outside the gene matches. The CDR3 is made up of 14 amino acids. The CDR3 bases are TGTGCCACCAGTCCTGGGACAGGTATATACGAGCAGTACTTC. It translates to CATSPGTGIYEQYF.

The J gene is TRBJ2-3, the V gene TRBV19, with D hard to call. Germline CDR1 is LNHDA and CDR2 is SQIVND (reference sequence). V lost 4 bases and J 0 bases, leaving 8 bases between the germline ends. This CDR3 comprises 14 residues. CDR3 nucleotides: TGTGCCAGTAGTACCCGAACTAGCACAGATACGCAGTATTTT. It yields the protein CASSTRTSTDTQYF.

The chain uses TRBV19 and TRBJ2-7; 8 nucleotides line up with TRBD1. J was trimmed by 3 bases and V by 5 bases; bases with no gene match: 9. Germline loops: CDR1 LNHDA, CDR2 SQIVND (reference sequence). The CDR3 is 15 amino acids. The CDR3 DNA sequence: TGTGCCAGTAGTCCTACAGGGGGATTTGACTACGAGCAGTACTTC. It is translated as CASSPTGGFDYEQYF.

This clone showed up just once. V is TRBV6-2 or TRBV6-3 and J is TRBJ2-1, with D perhaps matching TRBD2 (6 bases). CDR1 is MNHEY, CDR2 SVGEGT, per germline. This CDR3 has 15 residues. Trimming took off 4 bases at V and 3 bases at J, with 13 bases between the two ends. Here the CDR3 reads CASSFGDGGYNEQFF. The CDR3, as DNA: TGTGCCAGCAGTTTTGGGGACGGGGGCTACAATGAGCAGTTCTTC.

The V call is TRBV6-2 or TRBV6-3, the J call TRBJ1-1; TRBD1 agrees at 9 bases. This CDR3 contains 21 residues. V was clipped by 0 bases and J by 1 base; unmatched bases: 18. Germline CDR1 reads MNHEY; CDR2 reads SVGEGT. The CDR3 is CASSYSGYWDRVYIGNTEAFF. The CDR3 region has the DNA TGTGCCAGCAGTTACTCGGGTTATTGGGACAGGGTCTATATTGGGAACACTGAAGCTTTCTTT.

This clone was observed once. In DNA, the CDR3 is TGTGCCTGGAGTGTGTCAGGAGATACGCAGTATTTT. This encodes CAWSVSGDTQYF. V usage is TRBV30 and J usage is TRBJ2-3; D unresolved. The germline V gene encodes CDR1 GTSNPN and CDR2 SVGIG (reference sequence). Trimming removed 0 bases at V and 5 bases at J, with 6 bases between. This CDR3 is 12 amino acids long.

This rearrangement joins TRBV6-5 to TRBJ2-7; possibly TRBD1 for D (6 bases). The V gene lost 6 bases and the J gene lost 1 base, with 16 bases spanning the gap. The CDR3 runs to 15 residues. CDR1 MNHEY and CDR2 SVGAGI come from the germline V gene. The CDR3 DNA sequence: TGTGCCAGCAGCCCGAAGGGGACAAATTCCTACGAGCAGTACTTC. Translation: CASSPKGTNSYEQYF.

The V call is TRBV2, the J call TRBJ2-4, with 10 bases identical to TRBD1. Germline CDR1 SNHLY, CDR2 FYNNEI. J lost 5 bases, V lost 10 bases, and 8 bases had no gene match. This CDR3 is built from 14 residues. The DNA of the CDR3 is TGTGCCACCCGGCGAGGGACAGGGGAAAACATTCAGTACTTC. Protein product: CATRRGTGENIQYF.

The chain uses TRBV20-1 and TRBJ2-7; TRBD2 matches 8 bases. Trimming at V came to 3 bases and at J to 1 base, leaving 2 bases not matched to a gene. The CDR3 contains 13 residues. The germline gives CDR1 DFQATT, CDR2 SNEGSKA (reference sequence). The CDR3 spells CSASRGGSYEQYF. In DNA form, the CDR3 reads TGCAGTGCTAGTCGGGGGGGGTCCTACGAGCAGTACTTC.

This clone is medium-sized by share. The chain joins TRBV5-6 to TRBJ2-7, with D possibly TRBD2 on 6 matching bases. Trimming removed 4 bases at V and 0 bases at J, with 8 bases between. The CDR3 runs 13 residues. The germline gives CDR1 SGHDT, CDR2 YYEEEE. CDR3 region: CASSPGSSYEQYF. DNA for the CDR3: TGTGCCAGCAGCCCCGGGAGCTCCTACGAGCAGTACTTC.

V gene TRBV5-1 combines with J gene TRBJ1-1; no definite D call. Trimming took 0 bases from V and 3 from J, leaving 9 bases between them. The CDR3 is made up of 14 amino acids. Germline V lookup: CDR1 SGHRS, CDR2 YFSETQ. The CDR3 loop is CASSLGGPDTEAFF. The CDR3 DNA follows: TGCGCCAGCAGCTTGGGTGGGCCGGACACTGAAGCTTTCTTT.

Note on this clone: This same CDR3 is encoded by further DNA sequences in the sample. The chain has TRBV18 and TRBJ1-2; tentative D call: TRBD1 (5 bases). The V end lost 2 bases, the J end lost 2 bases, and 6 bases lay between the germline ends. The CDR3 sequence is 13 residues long. Germline CDR1 is KGHSH and CDR2 is LQKENI. Here the CDR3 DNA reads TGTGCCAGCTCACCAGACAGAAACTATGGCTACACCTTC. Translated, it gives CASSPDRNYGYTF.

V gene TRBV28 combines with J gene TRBJ1-3; 7 bases map to TRBD1. Per the germline V gene, CDR1 is MDHEN and CDR2 is SYDVKM. This CDR3 contains 16 residues. V lost 5 bases and J lost 4; bases outside the gene matches: 11. The CDR3 loop reads CASSPQKGGSGNTIYF. Written as DNA, the CDR3 is TGTGCCAGCAGTCCGCAAAAAGGGGGCTCCGGAAACACCATATATTTT.

The rearrangement links TRBV30 to TRBJ2-5, with 8 positions matching TRBD1. Germline V gene data show CDR1 as GTSNPN and CDR2 as SVGIG (reference sequence). This CDR3 has 12 amino acids. The J segment lost 3 bases and the V segment lost 4 bases, leaving 1 base of the junction unmatched. The CDR3 protein is CAWTTGEETQYF. The CDR3 coding sequence is TGTGCCTGGACGACAGGGGAAGAGACCCAGTACTTC.

The V gene is TRBV9, the J gene TRBJ2-1, with TRBD2 as a possible D gene (5 bases). V lost 1 base to trimming and J lost 5 bases, with 13 bases between them. Germline V lookup: CDR1 SGDLS, CDR2 YYNGEE. The CDR3 runs 15 residues. For the CDR3, the DNA is TGTGCCAGCAGCGTACGCGGGCGAGTTGACAATGAGCAGTTCTTC. The encoded protein is CASSVRGRVDNEQFF.

The chain couples TRBV21-1 to TRBJ2-4; TRBD2 is taken as the D call from the table, unchecked against the DNA. TRBV21-1 is a listed pseudogene. This CDR3 has 15 amino acids. CDR3 bases: TGTGCCAGTCCGTTTCGGGGGGACACCAAAAACATTCAGTACTTC. The encoded protein is CASPFRGDTKNIQYF.

V usage is TRBV4-3 and J usage is TRBJ1-6; D may be TRBD1 (6 bases). The CDR3 runs to 15 residues. V lost 1 base and J lost 6, with 10 bases in between. Germline CDR1 and CDR2: LGHNA and YSLEER. The CDR3 sequence is CASSQGDRSNSPLHF. CDR3 sequence (DNA): TGCGCCAGCAGCCAAGGAGACAGGAGTAATTCACCCCTCCACTTT.

A remark on this clone: Other DNA sequences from this sample encode an identical CDR3 as well. This rearrangement joins TRBV30 to TRBJ1-3; a possible D gene is TRBD1 (6 bases). Germline V gives CDR1 GTSNPN, CDR2 SVGIG (reference sequence). The V gene lost 5 bases and the J gene lost 0 bases, with 11 bases spanning the gap. The CDR3 length is 14 residues. CDR3 nucleotide sequence: TGTGCCTGGGGAACAGGGAGCTCTGGAAACACCATATATTTT. Protein product: CAWGTGSSGNTIYF.

The chain employs TRBV4-3 and TRBJ2-7; TRBD2 is a possible D gene (5 bases). Trimming took off 0 bases at V and 2 bases at J, with 5 bases between the two ends. The CDR3 totals 13 residues. Germline-derived CDR1 and CDR2 are LGHNA and YSLEER. CDR3 sequence: CASSQEGAYEQYF. CDR3 nucleotides: TGCGCCAGCAGCCAAGAGGGAGCCTACGAGCAGTACTTC.